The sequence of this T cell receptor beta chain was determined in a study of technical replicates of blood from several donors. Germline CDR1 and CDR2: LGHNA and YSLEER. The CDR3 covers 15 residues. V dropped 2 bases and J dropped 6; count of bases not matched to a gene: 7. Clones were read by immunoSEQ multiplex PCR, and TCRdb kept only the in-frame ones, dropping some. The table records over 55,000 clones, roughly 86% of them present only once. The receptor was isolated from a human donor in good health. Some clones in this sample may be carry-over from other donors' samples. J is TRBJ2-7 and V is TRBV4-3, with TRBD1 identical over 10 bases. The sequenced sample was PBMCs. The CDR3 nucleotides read TGCGCCAGCAGCCAAAACCATGGGACAGGGGCCGAGCAGTACTTC. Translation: CASSQNHGTGAEQYF.